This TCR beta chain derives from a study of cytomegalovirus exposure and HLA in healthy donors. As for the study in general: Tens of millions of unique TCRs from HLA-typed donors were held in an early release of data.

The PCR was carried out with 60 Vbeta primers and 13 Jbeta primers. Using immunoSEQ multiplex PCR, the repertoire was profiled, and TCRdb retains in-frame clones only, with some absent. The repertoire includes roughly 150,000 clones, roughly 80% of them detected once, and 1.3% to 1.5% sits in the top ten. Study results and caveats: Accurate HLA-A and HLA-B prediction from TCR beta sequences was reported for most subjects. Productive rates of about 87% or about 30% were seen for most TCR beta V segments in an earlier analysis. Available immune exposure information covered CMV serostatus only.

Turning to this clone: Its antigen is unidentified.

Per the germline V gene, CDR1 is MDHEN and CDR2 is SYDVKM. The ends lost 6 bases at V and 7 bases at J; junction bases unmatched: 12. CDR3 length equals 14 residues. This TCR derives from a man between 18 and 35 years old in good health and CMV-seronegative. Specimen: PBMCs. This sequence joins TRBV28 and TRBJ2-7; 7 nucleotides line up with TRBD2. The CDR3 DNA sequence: TGTGCCAGCAGACCCGGGACTACCCTAGCGGAGCAGTACTTC. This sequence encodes CASRPGTTLAEQYF.